This T cell receptor (beta chain) was sequenced during a study of shared clonotypes between healthy human individuals. Assay execution took place at the deep level. Some 28,000 T cell genomes (roughly 190 ng DNA) went into each sorted-subset replicate. The repertoire was sequenced with immunoSEQ multiplex PCR; TCRdb's copy has only in-frame clones and lacks some. This table has about 2.4 million clones, approximately 90% appearing once. Germline-derived CDR1 and CDR2 are MNHNS and SASEGT. V was clipped by 10 bases and J by 5 bases; unmatched bases: 10. The CDR3 runs to 13 residues. The source material was naive CD4+ T cells sorted from blood. Sample subset: CD45RA+ positively selected. The sequence came from a man aged 18 to 35 in good health. The chain combines TRBV6-1 with TRBJ2-5, with 7 bases aligning to TRBD1. CDR3 bases: TGTGCCACACGAAAGACAGGGCGGGAGACCCAGTACTTC. This encodes CATRKTGRETQYF.